Listed below are T cell receptor beta chains from one sample, sequenced in a study of cytotoxic CD8 clonotypes in ibrutinib-treated CLL. Some clones are missing from TCRdb's copy, which holds only in-frame ones; the method was immunoSEQ multiplex PCR. The table shows roughly 97,000 clones, with approximately 78% occurring only once. The sequencing used PBMCs, collected after 12 months of ibrutinib treatment. These receptors were taken from a human donor with chronic lymphocytic leukemia. Both conserved end residues are trimmed from each CDR3.

V | CDR3
TRBV27 | ASSLERTGVYGYT
TRBV2 | ASSVQERNTEAF
TRBV7-9 | ASSLQGAYEQY
TRBV6-5 | ASSRLTGGREKLF
TRBV5-6 | ASSQRTEHYGYT
TRBV11-3 | ASSLDGLAKRTDTQY
TRBV30 | AWTYASSYNSPLH
TRBV2 | ASNGDFPYEQY
TRBV6-1 | ATGTGRNRGNEQY
TRBV7-2 | ASSLGANRYNEQF
TRBV10-3 | AISASGEEPQH
TRBV10-3 | ATSRADTQY
TRBV7-3 | ASSPGQGSGYT
TRBV6-5 | ASREQGRLHNEQF
TRBV7-9 | ASSSLRQGSLVSETQY
TRBV6-5 | ASSYTVAGSTDTQY
TRBV19 | ASSVGGDSGNTIY
TRBV10-3 | AISERNRMNTEAF
TRBV18 | ASSTTNPNTEAF
TRBV18 | ASSADGSYEQY
TRBV5-1 | ASSSDGSNTEAF
TRBV5-1 | ASSSKAGWTGEYSPLH
TRBV18 | ASSPGLAGSQETQY
TRBV9 | ASSVGQGETQY
TRBV4-1 | ASSQAGDEQY
TRBV7-9 | ASSPGTGFGYT
TRBV6-1 | ASSEMIYSYEQY
TRBV11-3 | ASTLVAQVGELF
TRBV5-1 | ASSPDSTSAYEQY
TRBV18 | ASSPQTGSGANVLT
TRBV30 | AWKGWGYGYT
TRBV29-1 | SVEFGSAGGAF
TRBV4-3 | ASSQGLAGQTQY
TRBV5-1 | ASSSLAGGPPGELF
TRBV5-6 | ASSPSGTIGWG
TRBV7-2 | ASSSGRGKTQY
TRBV6-4 | ASSDSGAISYEQY
TRBV7-9 | ASSLSGRERETQY
TRBV7-2 | ASSSRLASSLETQY
TRBV5-4 | ASSLVYGNTGELF
TRBV10-2 | ASRGSAENTEAF
TRBV7-9 | ASSLEDRSGYT
TRBV11-3 | ASSLVSGGGHNEQF
TRBV27 | ASSYRANSYEQY
TRBV27 | ASPRLASTDTQY
TRBV5-1 | ASSSGTGAFDYGYT
TRBV11-1 | ASSGQGSNTGELF
TRBV21-1 | ASSKDPAGGPRGPPNSYEQY
TRBV7-9 | ASSPHSEVNGYT
TRBV7-2 | ASSLEYFGGKDGYT
TRBV5-5 | ASSFWAAMNTEAF
TRBV9 | ASSVGFGRAYEQY
TRBV5-1 | ASKRGANEKLF
TRBV11-3 | ASSFDRGRTGELF